What follows are 24 T cell receptor beta chains derived from one specimen sequenced in a study of cytomegalovirus exposure and HLA in healthy donors. A multiplex PCR was run with 60 Vbeta primers and 13 Jbeta primers. This table comes from immunoSEQ multiplex PCR, and its TCRdb copy is limited to in-frame clones, with some not included. Of more than 75,000 clones listed, roughly 73% are singletons. Sample: PBMCs. The receptor source for this set is a woman aged 40 to 49 in good health and CMV-seronegative.

This clone was found once. The chain is built from TRBV19 and TRBJ1-2, with D possibly matching TRBD1 (6 bases). CDR3 length: 14 residues. V was shortened by 7 bases and J by 4 bases, with 16 bases between the two germline ends. Germline V CDR1 and CDR2: LNHDA, SQIVND (reference sequence). CDR3 amino acids: CASIEPGVGYGYTF. The DNA of the CDR3 is TGTGCCAGTATCGAGCCAGGGGTTGGCTATGGCTACACCTTC.

V and J are TRBV25-1 and TRBJ1-4, with TRBD1 as a possible D gene (5 bases). V was cut by 4 bases and J by 2 bases, with 11 bases left in between. CDR1 and CDR2 from the germline V gene are MGHDK and SYGVNS. The CDR3 contains 15 residues. CDR3 nucleotides: TGTGCCAGCAGTGCCGCAGGGCACACTAATGAAAAACTGTTTTTT. It codes for CASSAAGHTNEKLFF.

This clone was seen more than once but under ten times. The chain couples TRBV5-1 to TRBJ2-5; 11 positions match TRBD2. CDR3 length: 16 amino acids. Trimming at V came to 1 base and at J to 2 bases, leaving 4 bases not matched to a gene. Germline CDR1 and CDR2: SGHRS and YFSETQ. CDR3 region: CASSLMASGGQETQYF. The CDR3 DNA reads TGCGCCAGCAGCTTGATGGCTAGCGGGGGGCAAGAGACCCAGTACTTC.

The J gene is TRBJ2-3, the V gene TRBV30; D gene unclear. Germline CDR1 reads GTSNPN; CDR2 reads SVGIG (reference sequence). The CDR3 has 14 amino acids. Trimming removed 4 bases from V and 0 bases from J, with 11 bases in between. CDR3: CAWNVWASTDTQYF. The CDR3, as DNA: TGTGCCTGGAATGTGTGGGCTAGCACAGATACGCAGTATTTT.

This rearrangement joins TRBV5-6 to TRBJ2-7, with 7 bases lining up with TRBD1. Per germline, CDR1 SGHDT and CDR2 YYEEEE. Unmatched junction bases numbered 2, after V lost 2 bases and J lost 3 bases. The CDR3 length is 13 residues. CDR3 in amino acids: CASSFGTDYEQYF. CDR3 nucleotides: TGTGCCAGCAGCTTCGGGACAGACTACGAGCAGTACTTC.

This clone occurred a few times. The junction differs from germline at one of its ends, possibly a read error. This chain connects TRBV30 to TRBJ2-2; 7 bases agree with TRBD1. CDR1 and CDR2 (germline): GTSNPN, SVGIG (reference sequence). The CDR3 has 15 residues. The CDR3 DNA sequence: TGTGCCTGGAGTGTGGGACAGCTGAACATCGGGGAGCTGTTTTTT. Residues: CAWSVGQLNIGELFF.

J is TRBJ1-1 and V is TRBV25-1, with 9 bases aligning to TRBD1. V lost 6 bases, J lost 2 bases, and 10 bases stayed unmatched. Germline CDR1 reads MGHDK; CDR2 reads SYGVNS. This CDR3 region has 16 residues. In nucleotides, the CDR3 is TGTGCCAGCAGCCTAACAGGGGGCGGAGGTAACACTGAAGCTTTCTTT. Protein sequence: CASSLTGGGGNTEAFF. Looking up the rest from reference TRBV25-1 and TRBJ1-1 gives the full variable domain: EADIYQTPRYLVIGTGKKITLECSQTMGHDKMYWYQQDPGMELHLIHYSYGVNSTEKGDLSSESTVSRIRTEHFPLTLESARPSHTSQYLCASSLTGGGGNTEAFFGQGTRLTVV.

The rearrangement joins TRBV4-3 to TRBJ1-4; D unresolved. The CDR3 length is 16 residues. The ends were cut back, 0 bases at V and 7 bases at J, with 15 bases in the middle. Germline CDR1 and CDR2: LGHNA and YSLEER. For the CDR3, the DNA is TGCGCCAGCAGCCAAGAGCGCCGCCGAGCCGGTGAAAAACTGTTTTTT. This codes for CASSQERRRAGEKLFF.

Note on this clone: Its ends do not fully match the called genes, so a read error is possible. The rearrangement joins TRBV5-4 to TRBJ2-2; 8 positions match TRBD2. The CDR3 covers 17 residues. Germline V lookup: CDR1 SGHNT, CDR2 YYREEE (reference sequence). CDR3 in amino acids: CASSPTPQRGNAGELFF. CDR3 DNA: TGTGCCAGCAGCCCGACCCCCCAGCGGGGGAACGCCGGGGAGCTGTTTTTT.

V usage is TRBV15 and J usage is TRBJ1-5; D ambiguous. CDR3 length: 15 residues. The germline gives CDR1 LNHNV, CDR2 YYDKDF (reference sequence). The ends were cut back, 1 base at V and 4 bases at J, with 11 bases in the middle. The CDR3 bases are TGTGCCACCAGCAGAGCCCGGGTTGGGAATCAGCCCCAGCATTTT. It translates to CATSRARVGNQPQHF. Drawing the rest from reference TRBV15 and TRBJ1-5, the complete variable domain is DAMVIQNPRYQVTQFGKPVTLSCSQTLNHNVMYWYQQKSSQAPKLLFHYYDKDFNNEADTPDNFQSRRPNTSFCFLDIRSPGLGDTAMYLCATSRARVGNQPQHFGDGTRLSIL.

This clone was seen more than once but under ten times. The V and J genes are TRBV19 and TRBJ1-3, with D uncertain. CDR1 LNHDA and CDR2 SQIVND come from the germline V gene (reference sequence). V was pared by 4 bases and J by 2 bases, with 18 bases between. The CDR3 sequence is 17 residues long. The CDR3 spells CASSNITGGLAGNTIYF. The DNA for the CDR3 is TGTGCCAGTAGTAACATCACGGGAGGGCTAGCTGGAAACACCATATATTTT.

Concerning this clone itself: Because the CDR3 is missing its conserved closing phenylalanine or tryptophan, this is likely a read error. This chain links TRBV6-6 with TRBJ1-4; 11 bases agree with TRBD1. The V segment lost 6 bases and the J segment 3 bases; nucleotides outside the gene matches: 6. Looked up from germline, CDR1 is MNHNY and CDR2 is SVGAGI (reference sequence). This CDR3 contains 16 residues. The chain's CDR3 is CASSRGQGASNEKLFL. The CDR3 nucleotides are TGTGCCAGCAGCCGCGGACAGGGGGCGTCTAATGAAAAACTGTTTCTT.

The chain uses TRBV7-8 and TRBJ2-7, with D tentatively TRBD1 (5 bases). Trimming removed 5 bases at V and 2 bases at J, with 19 bases between. Germline CDR1 and CDR2: SGHVS and FQNEAQ. The CDR3 totals 16 residues. As DNA, the CDR3 is TGTGCCAGCAGCCTAGGGTCACAGGCTGGGGCCTACGAGCAGTACTTC. Protein product: CASSLGSQAGAYEQYF.

This clone was counted between two and nine times. The V and J genes are TRBV21-1 and TRBJ1-5; TRBD1 is taken as the D call from the table, unchecked against the DNA. TRBV21-1 is described as a pseudogene. CDR3 size: 16 residues. CDR3 nucleotides: TGTGCCAGCGCAGGAACAGTCCAGTCGGGCAATCAGCCCCAGCATTTT. This codes for CASAGTVQSGNQPQHF.

The chain recombines TRBV5-6 with TRBJ2-3; 11 positions match TRBD2. Looked up from germline, CDR1 is SGHDT and CDR2 is YYEEEE. The CDR3 totals 15 residues. J lost 2 bases, V lost 4 bases, and 3 bases had no gene match. CDR3 DNA: TGTGCCAGCAGCCTGACTAGCGGGGTCACAGATACGCAGTATTTT. Residues: CASSLTSGVTDTQYF.

V and J are TRBV4-2 and TRBJ2-5; 9 bases agree with TRBD1. V trimming: 3 bases; J trimming: 4 bases; junction bases outside the gene matches: 3. Germline assignment: CDR1 LGHNA and CDR2 YNFKEQ. The CDR3 runs 14 residues. CDR3 protein: CASSQPDRGETQYF. Written as DNA, the CDR3 is TGTGCCAGCAGCCAGCCGGACAGGGGAGAGACCCAGTACTTC.

The chain has TRBV4-3 and TRBJ2-1; 7 bases are shared with TRBD1. Germline CDR1 and CDR2: LGHNA and YSLEER. This CDR3 region has 15 residues. V was pared by 0 bases and J by 7 bases, with 6 bases of the junction left unmatched. CDR3 region: CASSQEWDSRNEQFF. CDR3 bases: TGCGCCAGCAGCCAAGAATGGGACAGTCGGAATGAGCAGTTCTTC.

This clone was counted only a few times. The chain is built from TRBV4-3 and TRBJ1-2; 8 bases align to TRBD1. V lost 0 bases, J lost 4 bases, and 7 bases stayed unmatched. The CDR3 has 16 amino acids. Germline CDR1 is LGHNA and CDR2 is YSLEER. The CDR3 DNA is TGCGCCAGCAGCCAAGATCCTTTAGGACAGGGCTATGGCTACACCTTC. This encodes CASSQDPLGQGYGYTF.

The chain joins TRBV30 to TRBJ2-7; 8 bases are a match to TRBD1. The V gene end was trimmed by 0 bases and the J gene end by 10 bases; junction bases not matched to a gene: 2. The CDR3 extends over 11 amino acids. Germline lookup yields CDR1 GTSNPN and CDR2 SVGIG (reference sequence). The CDR3 DNA reads TGTGCCTGGAGTGTAGGACAGGGTCAGTACTTC. It translates to CAWSVGQGQYF.

J is TRBJ1-2 and V is TRBV6-1; a weak D match, TRBD1 (5 bases). Looked up from germline, CDR1 is MNHNS and CDR2 is SASEGT. This CDR3 is built from 14 residues. V lost 6 bases and J 4 bases, leaving 15 bases between the germline ends. The CDR3 bases are TGTGCCAGCAGCGACAGAAGCTTTGTCTATGGCTACACCTTC. It codes for CASSDRSFVYGYTF.

The CDR3 bases are TGTGCCAGCAGTTTGGGGCCCGGGGGGCGTCGGACTGAAGCTTTCTTT. Its translation: CASSLGPGGRRTEAFF. This rearrangement joins TRBV27 to TRBJ1-1; possibly TRBD1 for D (6 bases). Between the trimmed V and J ends, which lost 3 bases and 5 bases, there was a span of 19 bases. This CDR3 comprises 16 residues. Germline CDR1 MNHEY, CDR2 SMNVEV (reference sequence).

In this sample, this clone turned up a few times. This rearrangement joins TRBV2 to TRBJ2-2; tentative D call: TRBD1 (5 bases). The V and J ends lost 2 bases and 2 bases respectively, with 12 bases between them. The germline CDR1 and CDR2 sequences are SNHLY and FYNNEI. The CDR3 length is 16 residues. This CDR3 is CASSENLRGNTGELFF. Here the CDR3 DNA reads TGTGCCAGCAGTGAAAATCTAAGGGGCAACACCGGGGAGCTGTTTTTT.

The chain couples TRBV18 to TRBJ1-4; 8 positions agree with TRBD1. The CDR3 has 17 residues. V dropped 2 bases and J dropped 6; count of bases not matched to a gene: 11. Germline V lookup: CDR1 KGHSH, CDR2 LQKENI. This CDR3 is CASSPTGGQAPYEKLFF. CDR3 DNA: TGTGCCAGCTCACCAACAGGGGGGCAGGCCCCCTATGAAAAACTGTTTTTT.

The V call is TRBV5-4, the J call TRBJ2-5; the match to TRBD2 covers 8 bases. This CDR3 has 15 amino acids. V shed 5 bases, J shed 2 bases, and the junction held 8 bases outside the gene matches. CDR1 is SGHNT and CDR2 is YYREEE in the germline V gene (reference sequence). The CDR3, as DNA: TGTGCCAGCAGTGCTGCGGGGGGACAACAAGAGACCCAGTACTTC. Its translation: CASSAAGGQQETQYF. Looking up the rest from reference TRBV5-4 and TRBJ2-5 gives the full variable domain: ETGVTQSPTHLIKTRGQQVTLRCSSQSGHNTVSWYQQALGQGPQFIFQYYREEENGRGNFPPRFSGLQFPNYSSELNVNALELDDSALYLCASSAAGGQQETQYFGPGTRLLVL.